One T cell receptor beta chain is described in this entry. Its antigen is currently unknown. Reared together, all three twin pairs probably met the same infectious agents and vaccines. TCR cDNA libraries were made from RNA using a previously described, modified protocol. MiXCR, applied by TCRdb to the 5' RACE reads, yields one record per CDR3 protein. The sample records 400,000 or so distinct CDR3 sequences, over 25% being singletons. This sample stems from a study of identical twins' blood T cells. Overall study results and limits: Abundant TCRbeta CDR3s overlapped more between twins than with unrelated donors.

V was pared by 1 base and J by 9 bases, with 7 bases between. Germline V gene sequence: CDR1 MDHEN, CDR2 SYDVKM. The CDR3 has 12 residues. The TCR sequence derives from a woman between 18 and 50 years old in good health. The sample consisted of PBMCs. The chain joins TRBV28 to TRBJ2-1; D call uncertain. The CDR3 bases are TGTGCCAGCAGTTTATCAGGTCCTGAGCAGTTCTTC. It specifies CASSLSGPEQFF.